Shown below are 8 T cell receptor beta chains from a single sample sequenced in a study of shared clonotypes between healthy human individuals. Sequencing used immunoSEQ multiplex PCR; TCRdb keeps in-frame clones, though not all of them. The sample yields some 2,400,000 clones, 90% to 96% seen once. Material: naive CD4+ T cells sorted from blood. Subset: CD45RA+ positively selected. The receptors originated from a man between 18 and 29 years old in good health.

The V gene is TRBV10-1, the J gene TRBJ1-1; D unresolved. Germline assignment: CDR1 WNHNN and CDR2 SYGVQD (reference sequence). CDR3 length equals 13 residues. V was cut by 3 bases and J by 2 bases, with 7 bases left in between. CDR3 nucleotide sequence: TGCGCCAGCAGTGATTGGGGTAACACTGAAGCTTTCTTT. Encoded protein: CASSDWGNTEAFF.

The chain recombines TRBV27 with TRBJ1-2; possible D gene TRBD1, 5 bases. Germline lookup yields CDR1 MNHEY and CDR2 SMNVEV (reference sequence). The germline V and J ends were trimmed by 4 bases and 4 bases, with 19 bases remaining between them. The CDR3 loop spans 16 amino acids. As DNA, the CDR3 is TGTGCCAGCAGTTCCGCAGTAGGGACTCTTCCCTATGGCTACACCTTC. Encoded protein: CASSSAVGTLPYGYTF.

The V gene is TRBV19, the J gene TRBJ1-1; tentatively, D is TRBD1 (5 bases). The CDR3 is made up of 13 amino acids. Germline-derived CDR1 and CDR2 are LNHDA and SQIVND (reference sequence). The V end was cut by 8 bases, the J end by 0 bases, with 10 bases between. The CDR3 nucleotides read TGTGCCAGTCCTCAGGGAGTGAACACTGAAGCTTTCTTT. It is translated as CASPQGVNTEAFF.

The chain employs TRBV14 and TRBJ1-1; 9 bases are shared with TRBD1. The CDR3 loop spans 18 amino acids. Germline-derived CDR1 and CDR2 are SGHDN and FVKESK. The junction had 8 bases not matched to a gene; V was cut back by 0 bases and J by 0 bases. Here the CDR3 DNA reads TGTGCCAGCAGCCAAGATCGAGGGACAGGGTTCATGAACACTGAAGCTTTCTTT. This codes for CASSQDRGTGFMNTEAFF.

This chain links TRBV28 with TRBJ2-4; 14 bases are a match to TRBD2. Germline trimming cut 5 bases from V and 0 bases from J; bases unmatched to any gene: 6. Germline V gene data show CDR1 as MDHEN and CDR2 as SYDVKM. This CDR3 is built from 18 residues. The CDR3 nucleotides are TGTGCCAGCAGTCCCGGACTAGCGGGGGGTATAGCCAAAAACATTCAGTACTTC. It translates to CASSPGLAGGIAKNIQYF.

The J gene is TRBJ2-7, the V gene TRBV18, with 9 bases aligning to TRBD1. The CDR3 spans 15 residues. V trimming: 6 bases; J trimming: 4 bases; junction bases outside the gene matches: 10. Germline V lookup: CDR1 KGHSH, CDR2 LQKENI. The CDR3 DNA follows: TGTGCCAGCTCCCACCTCAGACAGGGGGTTTACGAGCAGTACTTC. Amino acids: CASSHLRQGVYEQYF.

The CDR3 region has the DNA TGTGCCAGCAGTTACTGGCGGGGCCAAGAGACCCAGTACTTC. This encodes CASSYWRGQETQYF. The J gene is TRBJ2-5, the V gene TRBV6-5; weak D call: TRBD2 (6 bases). Germline V gene sequence: CDR1 MNHEY, CDR2 SVGAGI. The CDR3 totals 14 residues. The V end lost 1 base, the J end lost 1 base, and 7 bases lay between the germline ends.

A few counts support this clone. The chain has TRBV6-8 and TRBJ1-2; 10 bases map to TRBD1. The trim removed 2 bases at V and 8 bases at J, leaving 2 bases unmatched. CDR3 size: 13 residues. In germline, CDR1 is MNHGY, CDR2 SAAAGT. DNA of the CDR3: TGTGCCAGCAGTTACATGACAGGGGGCGGCTACACCTTC. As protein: CASSYMTGGGYTF.